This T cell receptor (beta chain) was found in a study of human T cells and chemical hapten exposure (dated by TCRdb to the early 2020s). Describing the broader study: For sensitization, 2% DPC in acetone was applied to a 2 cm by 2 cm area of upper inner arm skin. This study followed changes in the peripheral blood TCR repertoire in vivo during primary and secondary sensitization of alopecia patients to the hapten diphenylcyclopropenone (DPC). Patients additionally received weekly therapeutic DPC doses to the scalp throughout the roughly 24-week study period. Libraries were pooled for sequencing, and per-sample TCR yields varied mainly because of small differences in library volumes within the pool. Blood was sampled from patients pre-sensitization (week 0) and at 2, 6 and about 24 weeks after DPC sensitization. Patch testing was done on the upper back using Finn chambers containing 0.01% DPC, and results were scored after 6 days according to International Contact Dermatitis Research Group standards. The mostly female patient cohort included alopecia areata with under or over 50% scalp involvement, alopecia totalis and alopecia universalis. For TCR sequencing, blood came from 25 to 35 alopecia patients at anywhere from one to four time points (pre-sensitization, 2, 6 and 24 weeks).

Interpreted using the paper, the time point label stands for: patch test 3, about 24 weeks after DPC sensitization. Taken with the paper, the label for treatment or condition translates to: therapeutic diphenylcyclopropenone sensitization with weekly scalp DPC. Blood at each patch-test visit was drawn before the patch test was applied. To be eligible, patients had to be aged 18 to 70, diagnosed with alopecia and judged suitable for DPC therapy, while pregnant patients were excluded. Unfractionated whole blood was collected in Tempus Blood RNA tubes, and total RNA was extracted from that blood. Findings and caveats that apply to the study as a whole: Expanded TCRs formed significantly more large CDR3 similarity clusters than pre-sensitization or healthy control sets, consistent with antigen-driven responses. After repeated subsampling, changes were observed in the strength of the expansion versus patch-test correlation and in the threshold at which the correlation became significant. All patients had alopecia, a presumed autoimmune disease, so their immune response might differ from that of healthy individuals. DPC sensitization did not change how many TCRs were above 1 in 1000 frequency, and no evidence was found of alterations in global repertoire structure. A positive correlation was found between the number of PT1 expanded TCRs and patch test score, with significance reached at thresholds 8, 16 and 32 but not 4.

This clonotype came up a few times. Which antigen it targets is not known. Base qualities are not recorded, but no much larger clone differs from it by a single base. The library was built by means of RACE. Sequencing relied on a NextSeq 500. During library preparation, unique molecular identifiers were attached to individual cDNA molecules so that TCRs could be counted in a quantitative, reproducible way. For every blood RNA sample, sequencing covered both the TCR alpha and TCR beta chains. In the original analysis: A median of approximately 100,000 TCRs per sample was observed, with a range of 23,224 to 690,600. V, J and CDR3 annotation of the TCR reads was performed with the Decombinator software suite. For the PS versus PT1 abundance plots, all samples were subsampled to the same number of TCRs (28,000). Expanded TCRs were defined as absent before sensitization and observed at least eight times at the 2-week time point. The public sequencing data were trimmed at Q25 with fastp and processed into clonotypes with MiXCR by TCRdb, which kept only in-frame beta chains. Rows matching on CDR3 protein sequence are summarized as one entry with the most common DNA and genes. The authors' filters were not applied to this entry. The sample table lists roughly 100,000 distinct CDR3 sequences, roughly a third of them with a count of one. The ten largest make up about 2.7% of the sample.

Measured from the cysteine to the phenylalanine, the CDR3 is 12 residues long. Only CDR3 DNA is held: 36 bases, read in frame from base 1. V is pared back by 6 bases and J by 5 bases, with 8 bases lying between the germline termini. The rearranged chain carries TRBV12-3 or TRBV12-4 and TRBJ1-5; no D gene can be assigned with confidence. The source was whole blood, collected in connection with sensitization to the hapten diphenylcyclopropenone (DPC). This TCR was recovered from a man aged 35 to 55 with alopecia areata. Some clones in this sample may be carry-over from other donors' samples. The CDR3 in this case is CASSKLDQPQHF. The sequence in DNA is TGTGCCAGCAGCAAATTAGATCAGCCCCAGCATTTT.